These T cell receptor beta chains were read from a single sample in a study of identical twins. Each CDR3 protein gets one entry after TCRdb re-called the 5' RACE reads with MiXCR. The table lists a few hundred thousand distinct CDR3 sequences, roughly 15% of them singletons. The sample was also linked to a second study, of yellow fever vaccine responses in identical twins.

Sequenced material: CD4+ T cells sorted from blood. These receptors all stem from a woman aged 18-29 years in good health. Both conserved end residues are part of each CDR3.

j_gene: TRBJ2-1; v_gene: TRBV24-1; CDR3aa: CATSVQREQFF
j_gene: TRBJ2-3; v_gene: TRBV20-1; CDR3aa: CSASGGTTDTQYF
j_gene: TRBJ2-2; v_gene: TRBV12-3/TRBV12-4; CDR3aa: CASSSTSGGVTGELFF
j_gene: TRBJ2-1; v_gene: TRBV20-1; CDR3aa: CSARDGVAGGSRFNEQFF
j_gene: TRBJ1-5; v_gene: TRBV5-8; CDR3aa: CASSLGGRVEPQHF
j_gene: TRBJ2-2; v_gene: TRBV19; CDR3aa: CASRTGQVGYGELFF
j_gene: TRBJ2-5; v_gene: TRBV6-1; CDR3aa: CAGRGETQYF
j_gene: TRBJ2-5; v_gene: TRBV5-1; CDR3aa: CASSWGTSGRGPETQYF
j_gene: TRBJ2-2; v_gene: TRBV5-1; CDR3aa: CASSLATSSFTGELFF
j_gene: TRBJ2-5; v_gene: TRBV4-1; CDR3aa: CASSQDRVGTTSSQETQYF
j_gene: TRBJ1-6; v_gene: TRBV7-9; CDR3aa: CASKGTDNSPLHF
j_gene: TRBJ2-7; v_gene: TRBV20-1; CDR3aa: CSGTRGATYEQYF
j_gene: TRBJ2-2; v_gene: TRBV5-1; CDR3aa: CASSWREYTGELFF
j_gene: TRBJ2-3; v_gene: TRBV6-1; CDR3aa: CASRGPGTDTQYF
j_gene: TRBJ2-1; v_gene: TRBV3-1; CDR3aa: CASSYAGTRISYNEQFF
j_gene: TRBJ2-3; v_gene: TRBV10-3; CDR3aa: CAIRLTGTDTQYF
j_gene: TRBJ2-7; v_gene: TRBV6-1; CDR3aa: CASSPLAGPLYEQYF
j_gene: TRBJ2-2; v_gene: TRBV20-1; CDR3aa: CSVLTAGQTGELFF
j_gene: TRBJ2-7; v_gene: TRBV14; CDR3aa: CASRRTGSTYEQYF
j_gene: TRBJ2-2; v_gene: TRBV15; CDR3aa: CATSTGQNTGELFF
j_gene: TRBJ2-1; v_gene: TRBV20-1; CDR3aa: CSANPRRTSGSGEQFF
j_gene: TRBJ1-5; v_gene: TRBV2; CDR3aa: CANGQGPHSNQPQHF
j_gene: TRBJ1-1; v_gene: TRBV27; CDR3aa: CASSLFGTPNTEAFF
j_gene: TRBJ2-7; v_gene: TRBV4-2; CDR3aa: CASSQDGGLAENSYEQYF
j_gene: TRBJ2-6; v_gene: TRBV12-3/TRBV12-4; CDR3aa: CASSFVQPGANVLTF
j_gene: TRBJ2-1; v_gene: TRBV9; CDR3aa: CASSVTSGSGNEQFF
j_gene: TRBJ1-5; v_gene: TRBV2; CDR3aa: CASSPAGRGLSNQPQHF
j_gene: TRBJ2-1; v_gene: TRBV10-1; CDR3aa: CASSEASGFYNEQFF
j_gene: TRBJ2-6; v_gene: TRBV6-5; CDR3aa: CASSYSVRVGAGANVLTF
j_gene: TRBJ2-2; v_gene: TRBV20-1; CDR3aa: CSATRTGGGIGELFF
j_gene: TRBJ2-1; v_gene: TRBV29-1; CDR3aa: CSVEDLAGASYNEQFF
j_gene: TRBJ2-1; v_gene: TRBV24-1; CDR3aa: CATGGSGTSYNEQFF
j_gene: TRBJ2-1; v_gene: TRBV9; CDR3aa: CASSLPGTSGRGEQFF
j_gene: TRBJ2-2; v_gene: TRBV2; CDR3aa: CASSETRARGELFF
j_gene: TRBJ2-3; v_gene: TRBV3-1; CDR3aa: CASSQVSLYPFTDTQYF
j_gene: TRBJ2-3; v_gene: TRBV12-3/TRBV12-4; CDR3aa: CASRLLSTDTQYF
j_gene: TRBJ2-1; v_gene: TRBV29-1; CDR3aa: CSGAGQTYNEQFF
j_gene: TRBJ1-5; v_gene: TRBV24-1; CDR3aa: CATSQPQHF
j_gene: TRBJ1-1; v_gene: TRBV12-3/TRBV12-4; CDR3aa: CASSLGGNTEAFF
j_gene: TRBJ1-2; v_gene: TRBV3-1; CDR3aa: CASSHEGGNGYTF
j_gene: TRBJ1-5; v_gene: TRBV10-3; CDR3aa: CAISQDSSGNQPQHF
j_gene: TRBJ2-2; v_gene: TRBV5-5; CDR3aa: CASNRGSGGRRNTGELFF
j_gene: TRBJ1-3; v_gene: TRBV4-1; CDR3aa: CASSGTPGQGLSSGNTIYF
j_gene: TRBJ2-3; v_gene: TRBV12-3/TRBV12-4; CDR3aa: CASSFWTSSDTQYF
j_gene: TRBJ1-1; v_gene: TRBV12-3/TRBV12-4; CDR3aa: CASSLAPGYGTEAFF
j_gene: TRBJ1-2; v_gene: TRBV7-2; CDR3aa: CASRKGGKGDGYTF
j_gene: TRBJ2-2; v_gene: TRBV3-1; CDR3aa: CASSQESRRGGTGELFF
j_gene: TRBJ2-5; v_gene: TRBV24-1; CDR3aa: CATSGQQETQYF
j_gene: TRBJ2-1; v_gene: TRBV7-6; CDR3aa: CASSFRASGLEQFF
j_gene: TRBJ2-1; v_gene: TRBV2; CDR3aa: CASRETSGSFYNEQFF
j_gene: TRBJ1-2; v_gene: TRBV7-9; CDR3aa: CASSLLDSLIDGYTF
j_gene: TRBJ1-4; v_gene: TRBV4-2; CDR3aa: CASSQTNEKLFF
j_gene: TRBJ1-2; v_gene: TRBV4-1; CDR3aa: CASSQDQAGVYGYTF
j_gene: TRBJ2-1; v_gene: TRBV15; CDR3aa: CATSGPRDREYNEQFF
j_gene: TRBJ2-5; v_gene: TRBV14; CDR3aa: CASSHIIGETQYF
j_gene: TRBJ1-2; v_gene: TRBV18; CDR3aa: CASSPQEGPSSNYGYTF
j_gene: TRBJ1-1; v_gene: TRBV12-3/TRBV12-4; CDR3aa: CASVGEYTEAFF
j_gene: TRBJ1-4; v_gene: TRBV12-3/TRBV12-4; CDR3aa: CASSPQGLGATNEKLFF
j_gene: TRBJ2-1; v_gene: TRBV5-1; CDR3aa: CASSLMSGTGYNEQFF
j_gene: TRBJ2-3; v_gene: TRBV3-1; CDR3aa: CASSQAGGRVDTQYF